These T cell receptor beta chains were read from a single sample in a study of cytomegalovirus exposure and HLA in healthy donors. The table came from immunoSEQ multiplex PCR; TCRdb's copy has only in-frame clones and leaves some out. Among approximately 130,000 clones listed, 81% were seen once. Sequencing input: PBMCs. The origin of the receptors is a middle-aged woman in good health and CMV-seronegative. Both conserved end residues are part of each CDR3. Fields, in order: J gene, V gene, CDR3 protein.

j_call: TRBJ1-3
v_call: TRBV28
cdr3_aa: CASSLGGTGSGNTIYF

j_call: TRBJ2-2
v_call: TRBV7-3
cdr3_aa: CASSAPEGTGELFF

j_call: TRBJ2-1
v_call: TRBV4-1
cdr3_aa: CASSQVLGQGSFYNEQFF

j_call: TRBJ2-5
v_call: TRBV9
cdr3_aa: CASSVALAGDGTQYF

j_call: TRBJ1-2
v_call: TRBV11-2
cdr3_aa: CASSSDSYYGYTF

j_call: TRBJ2-3
v_call: TRBV5-1
cdr3_aa: CASSPGGHLITDTQYF

j_call: TRBJ1-1
v_call: TRBV19
cdr3_aa: CASSGTGENTEAFF

j_call: TRBJ1-2
v_call: TRBV30
cdr3_aa: CAWSGGRQGGRFFNYGYTF

j_call: TRBJ2-1
v_call: TRBV4-1
cdr3_aa: CASSQGGSGGALSSYNEQFF

j_call: TRBJ2-1
v_call: TRBV5-1
cdr3_aa: CASSLATSGGINEQFF

j_call: TRBJ2-3
v_call: TRBV28
cdr3_aa: CASSVGTGLTDTQYF

j_call: TRBJ1-1
v_call: TRBV6-5
cdr3_aa: CASRGQTVTEAFF

j_call: TRBJ2-7
v_call: TRBV28
cdr3_aa: CASSQYRVSDYEQYF

j_call: TRBJ2-5
v_call: TRBV15
cdr3_aa: CATSSTRGPQETQYF

j_call: TRBJ1-6
v_call: TRBV7-2
cdr3_aa: CASSRRQGLHSPLHF

j_call: TRBJ1-3
v_call: TRBV5-8
cdr3_aa: CASSPWRELGENSGNTIYF

j_call: TRBJ1-1
v_call: TRBV10-3
cdr3_aa: CAISEGTGLLNTEAFF

j_call: TRBJ2-5
v_call: TRBV11-1
cdr3_aa: CASSLAGEWRETQYF

j_call: TRBJ2-1
v_call: TRBV28
cdr3_aa: CASSFPRQGEGFNEQFF

j_call: TRBJ2-1
v_call: TRBV27
cdr3_aa: CASRRGLAGVNEQFF

j_call: TRBJ1-6
v_call: TRBV7-2
cdr3_aa: CASSVNRESPLHF

j_call: TRBJ2-2
v_call: TRBV4-1
cdr3_aa: CASSQGQFYTGELFF

j_call: TRBJ1-2
v_call: TRBV6-1
cdr3_aa: CASSMGQGLFYGYTF

j_call: TRBJ2-7
v_call: TRBV2
cdr3_aa: CASSARGLAGVYEQYF

j_call: TRBJ2-7
v_call: TRBV10-2
cdr3_aa: CASSASGGSYEQYF

j_call: TRBJ1-4
v_call: TRBV30
cdr3_aa: CAWSVEGRGEKLFF

j_call: TRBJ2-7
v_call: TRBV6-1
cdr3_aa: CASKPGLGSYEQYF